This entry describes one T cell receptor (beta chain). Primers included in the PCR were 60 Vbeta and 13 Jbeta primers. The assay was immunoSEQ multiplex PCR, and TCRdb's table has in-frame clones only and misses some. The sample carries some 140,000 clones, around 80% recorded once. The sample originates from a study of cytomegalovirus exposure and HLA in healthy donors. Study-wide background: An analysis done earlier identified 117 million unique TCR beta sequences from 150 million to 200 million T cells.

Germline V gene lookup returns CDR1 SEHNR and CDR2 FQNEAQ (reference sequence). This CDR3 has 14 amino acids. V lost 5 bases, J lost 5 bases, and 13 bases lay in between. V gene TRBV7-9 combines with J gene TRBJ1-5, with a tentative D call TRBD1 (5 bases). This TCR came from a young man in good health and CMV-seronegative. Sequencing was performed on PBMCs. CDR3 in amino acids: CASSRGEVYQPQHF. Written as DNA, the CDR3 is TGTGCCAGCAGCCGGGGGGAGGTTTATCAGCCCCAGCATTTT.